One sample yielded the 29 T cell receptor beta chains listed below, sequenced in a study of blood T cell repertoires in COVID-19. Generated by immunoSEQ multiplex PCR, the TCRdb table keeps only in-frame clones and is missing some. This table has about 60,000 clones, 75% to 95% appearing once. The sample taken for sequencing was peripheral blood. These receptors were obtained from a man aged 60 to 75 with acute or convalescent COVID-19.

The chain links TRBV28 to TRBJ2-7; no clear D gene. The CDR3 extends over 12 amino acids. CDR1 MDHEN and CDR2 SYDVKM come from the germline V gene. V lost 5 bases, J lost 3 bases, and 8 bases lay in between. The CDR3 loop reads CASSRQIYEQYF. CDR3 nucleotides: TGTGCCAGCAGTCGACAAATCTACGAGCAGTACTTC.

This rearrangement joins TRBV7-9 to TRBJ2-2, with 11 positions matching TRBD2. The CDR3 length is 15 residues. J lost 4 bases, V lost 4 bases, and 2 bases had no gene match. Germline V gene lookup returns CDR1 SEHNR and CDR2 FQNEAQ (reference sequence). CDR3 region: CASSWTSGFTGELFF. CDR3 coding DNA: TGTGCCAGCAGCTGGACTAGCGGGTTCACCGGGGAGCTGTTTTTT.

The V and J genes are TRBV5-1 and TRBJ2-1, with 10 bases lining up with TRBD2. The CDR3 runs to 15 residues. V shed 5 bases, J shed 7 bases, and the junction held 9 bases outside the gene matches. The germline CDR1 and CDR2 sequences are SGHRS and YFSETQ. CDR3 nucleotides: TGCGCCAGCAGTCTAGCGGGAGCCGTAAGGAATGAGCAGTTCTTC. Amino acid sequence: CASSLAGAVRNEQFF.

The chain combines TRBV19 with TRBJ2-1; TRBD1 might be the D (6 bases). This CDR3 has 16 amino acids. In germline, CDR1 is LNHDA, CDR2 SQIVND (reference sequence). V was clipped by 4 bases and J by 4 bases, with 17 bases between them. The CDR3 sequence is CASSTYRVTTYNEQFF. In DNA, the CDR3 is TGTGCCAGTAGTACTTACAGGGTAACAACATACAATGAGCAGTTCTTC.

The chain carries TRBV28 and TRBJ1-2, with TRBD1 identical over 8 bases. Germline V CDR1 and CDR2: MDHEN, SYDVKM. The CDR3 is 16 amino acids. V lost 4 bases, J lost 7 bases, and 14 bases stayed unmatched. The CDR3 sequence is CASSSQIATGGSGYTF. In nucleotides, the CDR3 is TGTGCCAGCAGTTCGCAGATTGCAACAGGGGGATCTGGCTACACCTTC.

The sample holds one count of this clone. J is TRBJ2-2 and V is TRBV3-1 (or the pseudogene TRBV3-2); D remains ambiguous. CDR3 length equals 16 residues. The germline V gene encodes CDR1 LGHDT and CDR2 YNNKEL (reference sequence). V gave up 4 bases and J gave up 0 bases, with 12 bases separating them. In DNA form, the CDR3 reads TGTGCCAGCAGCCGATTGACGGGTGCGAACACCGGGGAGCTGTTTTTT. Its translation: CASSRLTGANTGELFF.

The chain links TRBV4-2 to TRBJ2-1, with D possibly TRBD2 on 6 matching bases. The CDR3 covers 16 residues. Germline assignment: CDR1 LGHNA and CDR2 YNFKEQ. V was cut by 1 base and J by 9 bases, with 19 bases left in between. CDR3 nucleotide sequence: TGTGCCAGCAGCCAAGTCCGGGACTCCAACCGGGGTGAGCAGTTCTTC. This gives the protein CASSQVRDSNRGEQFF.

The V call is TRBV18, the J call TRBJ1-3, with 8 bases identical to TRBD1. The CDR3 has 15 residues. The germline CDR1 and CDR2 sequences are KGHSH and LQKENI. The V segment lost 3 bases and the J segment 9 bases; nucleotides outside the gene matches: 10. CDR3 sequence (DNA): TGTGCCAGCTCACCCTTCCAGGGGGCACCGTCCACCATATATTTT. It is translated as CASSPFQGAPSTIYF.

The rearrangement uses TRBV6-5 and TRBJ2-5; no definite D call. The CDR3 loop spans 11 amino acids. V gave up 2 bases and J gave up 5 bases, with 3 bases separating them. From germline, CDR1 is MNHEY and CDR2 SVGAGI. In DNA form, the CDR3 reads TGTGCCAGCAGTTACCGGGAGACCCAGTACTTC. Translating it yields CASSYRETQYF.

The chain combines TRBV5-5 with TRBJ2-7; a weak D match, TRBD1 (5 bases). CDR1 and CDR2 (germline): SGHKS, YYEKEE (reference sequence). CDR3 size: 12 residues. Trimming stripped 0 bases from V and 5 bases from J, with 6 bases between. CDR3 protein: CASSLAGNEQYF. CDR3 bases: TGTGCCAGCAGCTTGGCAGGGAACGAGCAGTACTTC.

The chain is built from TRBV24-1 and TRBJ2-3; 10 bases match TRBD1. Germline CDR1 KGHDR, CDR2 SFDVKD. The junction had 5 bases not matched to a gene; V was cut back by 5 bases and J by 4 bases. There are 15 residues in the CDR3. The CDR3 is CATSVGGQGSDTQYF. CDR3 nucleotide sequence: TGTGCCACCAGTGTAGGGGGACAGGGGTCAGATACGCAGTATTTT.

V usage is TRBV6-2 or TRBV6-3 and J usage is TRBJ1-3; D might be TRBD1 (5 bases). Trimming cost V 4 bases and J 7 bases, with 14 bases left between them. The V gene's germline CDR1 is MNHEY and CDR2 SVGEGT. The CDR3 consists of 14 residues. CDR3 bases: TGTGCCAGCAGTTCCCACGTCTGGGGCAACACCATATATTTT. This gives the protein CASSSHVWGNTIYF.

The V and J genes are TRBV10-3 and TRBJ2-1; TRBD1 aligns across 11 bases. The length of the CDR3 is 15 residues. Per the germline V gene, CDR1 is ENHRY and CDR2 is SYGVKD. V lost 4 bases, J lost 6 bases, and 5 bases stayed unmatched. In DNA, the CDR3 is TGTGCCATCAGTGGGGGACAGGGGGGCGGCAATGAGCAGTTCTTC. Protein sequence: CAISGGQGGGNEQFF.

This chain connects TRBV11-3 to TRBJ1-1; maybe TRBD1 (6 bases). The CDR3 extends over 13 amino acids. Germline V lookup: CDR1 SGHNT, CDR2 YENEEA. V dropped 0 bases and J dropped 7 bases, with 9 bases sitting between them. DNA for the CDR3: TGTGCCAGCAGCTTAGAGGACAGCGTTGAAGCTTTCTTT. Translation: CASSLEDSVEAFF.

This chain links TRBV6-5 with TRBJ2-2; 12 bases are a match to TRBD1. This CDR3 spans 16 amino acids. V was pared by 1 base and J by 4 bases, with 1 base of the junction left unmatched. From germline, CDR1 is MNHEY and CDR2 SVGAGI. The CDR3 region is CASSYLGQGATGELFF. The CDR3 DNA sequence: TGTGCCAGCAGTTACTTGGGACAGGGGGCCACCGGGGAGCTGTTTTTT.

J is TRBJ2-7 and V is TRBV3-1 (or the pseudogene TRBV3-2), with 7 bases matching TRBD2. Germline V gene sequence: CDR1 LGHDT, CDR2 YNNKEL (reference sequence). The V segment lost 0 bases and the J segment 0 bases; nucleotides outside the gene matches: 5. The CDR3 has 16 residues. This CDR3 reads CASSQDTQRGSYEQYF. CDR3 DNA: TGTGCCAGCAGCCAAGATACCCAGCGGGGCTCCTACGAGCAGTACTTC.

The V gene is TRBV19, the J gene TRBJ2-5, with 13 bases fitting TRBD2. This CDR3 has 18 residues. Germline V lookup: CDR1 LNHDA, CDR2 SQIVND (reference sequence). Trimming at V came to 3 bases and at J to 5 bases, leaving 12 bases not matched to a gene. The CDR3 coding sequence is TGTGCCAGTAGTATGGGATATAAGGGACTAGCGGGACCGGAGACCCAGTACTTC. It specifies CASSMGYKGLAGPETQYF.

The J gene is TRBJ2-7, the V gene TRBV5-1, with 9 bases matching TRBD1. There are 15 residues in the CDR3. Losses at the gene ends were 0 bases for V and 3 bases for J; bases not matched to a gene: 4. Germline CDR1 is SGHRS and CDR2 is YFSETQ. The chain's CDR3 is CASSLEGTGIYEQYF. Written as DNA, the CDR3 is TGCGCCAGCAGCTTGGAGGGGACAGGGATCTACGAGCAGTACTTC.

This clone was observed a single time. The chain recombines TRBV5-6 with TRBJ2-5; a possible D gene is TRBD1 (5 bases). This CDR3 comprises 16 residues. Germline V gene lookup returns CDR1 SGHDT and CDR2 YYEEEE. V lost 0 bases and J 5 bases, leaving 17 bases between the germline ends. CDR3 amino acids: CASSLGAGRLGETQYF. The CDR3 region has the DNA TGTGCCAGCAGCTTGGGTGCAGGGCGTTTGGGCGAGACCCAGTACTTC. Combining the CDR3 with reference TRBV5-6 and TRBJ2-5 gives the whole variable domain DAGVTQSPTHLIKTRGQQVTLRCSPKSGHDTVSWYQQALGQGPQFIFQYYEEEERQRGNFPDRFSGHQFPNYSSELNVNALLLGDSALYLCASSLGAGRLGETQYFGPGTRLLVL.

The CDR3 is CASSLAGNRGSTEAFF. The CDR3 DNA reads as TGTGCCAGCAGCTTAGCCGGAAACAGGGGCTCCACTGAAGCTTTCTTT. The V gene is TRBV7-9, the J gene TRBJ1-1; 7 nucleotides match TRBD1. The CDR3 totals 16 residues. The ends lost 0 bases at V and 4 bases at J; junction bases unmatched: 8. CDR1 SEHNR and CDR2 FQNEAQ come from the germline V gene (reference sequence).

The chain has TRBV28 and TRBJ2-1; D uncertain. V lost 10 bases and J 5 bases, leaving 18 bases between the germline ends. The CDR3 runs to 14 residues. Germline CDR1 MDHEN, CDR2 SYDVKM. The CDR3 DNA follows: TGTGCCACCACAATCTCCGCCCGGGACAATGAGCAGTTCTTC. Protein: CATTISARDNEQFF.

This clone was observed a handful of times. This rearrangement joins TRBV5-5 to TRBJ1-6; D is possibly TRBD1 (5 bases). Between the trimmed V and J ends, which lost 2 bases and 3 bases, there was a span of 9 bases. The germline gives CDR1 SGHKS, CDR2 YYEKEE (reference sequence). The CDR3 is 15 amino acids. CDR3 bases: TGTGCCAGCAGCTTCGACAGCTTCTATAATTCACCCCTCCACTTT. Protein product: CASSFDSFYNSPLHF.

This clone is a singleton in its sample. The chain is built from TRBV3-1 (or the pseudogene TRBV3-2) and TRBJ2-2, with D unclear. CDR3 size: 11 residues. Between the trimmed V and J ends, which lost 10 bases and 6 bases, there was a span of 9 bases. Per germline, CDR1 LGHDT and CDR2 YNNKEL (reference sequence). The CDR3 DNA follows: TGTGCCACGTATCAGGCCGGGGAGCTGTTTTTT. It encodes CATYQAGELFF.

The DNA of the CDR3 is TGTGCCTGGAGTGCACTCCACATGGGCCTTTTAACTAATGAAAAACTGTTTTTT. It is translated as CAWSALHMGLLTNEKLFF. The genes are TRBV30 and TRBJ1-4, with no clear D. In germline, CDR1 is GTSNPN, CDR2 SVGIG (reference sequence). There are 18 residues in the CDR3. V lost 1 base and J lost 1, with 19 bases in between.

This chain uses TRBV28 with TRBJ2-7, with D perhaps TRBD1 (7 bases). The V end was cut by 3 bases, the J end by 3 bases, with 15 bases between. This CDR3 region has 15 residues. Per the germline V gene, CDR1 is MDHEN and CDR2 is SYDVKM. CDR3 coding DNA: TGTGCCAGCAGTTTTTTAGGCCAGGGGGGCTACGAGCAGTACTTC. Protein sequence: CASSFLGQGGYEQYF.

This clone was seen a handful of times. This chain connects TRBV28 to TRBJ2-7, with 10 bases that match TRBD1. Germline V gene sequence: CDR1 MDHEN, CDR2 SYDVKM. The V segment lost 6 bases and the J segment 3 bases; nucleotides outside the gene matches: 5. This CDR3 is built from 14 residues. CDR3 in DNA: TGTGCCAGCAGGGACCGGGACAGGGGCTACGAGCAGTACTTC. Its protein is CASRDRDRGYEQYF.

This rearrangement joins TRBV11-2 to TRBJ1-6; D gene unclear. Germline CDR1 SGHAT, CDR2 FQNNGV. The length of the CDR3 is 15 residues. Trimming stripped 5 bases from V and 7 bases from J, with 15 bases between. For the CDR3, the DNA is TGTGCCAGCAGCCGTTATAGGGAGGTCAATTCACCCCTCCACTTT. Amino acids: CASSRYREVNSPLHF.

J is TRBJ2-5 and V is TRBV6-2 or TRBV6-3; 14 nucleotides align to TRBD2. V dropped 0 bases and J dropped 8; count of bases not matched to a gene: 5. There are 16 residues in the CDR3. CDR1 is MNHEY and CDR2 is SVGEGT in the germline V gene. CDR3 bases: TGTGCCAGCAGTTACTCGGGGACTAGCGGGAGAAATACCCAGTACTTC. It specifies CASSYSGTSGRNTQYF.

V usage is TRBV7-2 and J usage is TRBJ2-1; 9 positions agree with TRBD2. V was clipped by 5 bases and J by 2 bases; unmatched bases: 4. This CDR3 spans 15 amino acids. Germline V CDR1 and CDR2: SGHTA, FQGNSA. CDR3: CASSPLAGPYNEQFF. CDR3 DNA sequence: TGTGCCAGCAGCCCGCTAGCGGGGCCCTACAATGAGCAGTTCTTC.